Below, 6 T cell receptor beta chains from the same sample are listed, as sequenced in a study of shared clonotypes between healthy human individuals. Produced via immunoSEQ multiplex PCR; TCRdb's table is partial and in-frame only. This table has some 2,000,000 clones, roughly 94% appearing once. Sequenced input: naive CD4+ T cells sorted from blood. Subset specified: CD45RA+ positively selected. Receptors were obtained from a young man in good health.

This clone occurred once. This chain uses TRBV10-3 with TRBJ2-7, with TRBD2 matching over 9 bases. With 2 bases clipped from V and 6 bases from J, the junction kept 14 bases outside the gene matches. From germline, CDR1 is ENHRY and CDR2 SYGVKD. The CDR3 length is 17 residues. In nucleotides, the CDR3 is TGTGCCATCAGTGAGAAAGCGGGAGGACCCCCCGGAGGCGAGCAGTACTTC. Amino acid sequence: CAISEKAGGPPGGEQYF.

This chain links TRBV11-3 with TRBJ2-2; 8 positions agree with TRBD1. V was pared by 5 bases and J by 4 bases, with 3 bases of the junction left unmatched. The length of the CDR3 is 14 residues. The germline gives CDR1 SGHNT, CDR2 YENEEA. CDR3 nucleotides: TGTGCCAGCAGCCCACAGGGGGTCACCGGGGAGCTGTTTTTT. It translates to CASSPQGVTGELFF.

The V and J genes are TRBV2 and TRBJ1-1; D unclear. This CDR3 has 15 amino acids. Germline V lookup: CDR1 SNHLY, CDR2 FYNNEI. Trimming took 6 bases from V and 4 from J, leaving 18 bases between them. CDR3 sequence: CASSRLPGGSTEAFF. The CDR3 DNA is TGTGCCAGCAGCAGACTCCCCGGAGGGAGCACTGAAGCTTTCTTT.

V usage is TRBV30 and J usage is TRBJ2-7; D gene ambiguous. The germline V and J ends were trimmed by 5 bases and 0 bases, with 8 bases remaining between them. CDR1 and CDR2 (germline): GTSNPN, SVGIG (reference sequence). The CDR3 sequence is 12 residues long. The DNA of the CDR3 is TGTGCCTGGGGACGGTACTCCTACGAGCAGTACTTC. Its translation: CAWGRYSYEQYF.

This clone has just one count. The chain employs TRBV4-1 and TRBJ2-7; no clear D. Looked up from germline, CDR1 is MGHRA and CDR2 is YSYEKL. V was shortened by 0 bases and J by 6 bases, with 15 bases between the two germline ends. The CDR3 runs to 15 residues. CDR3 in DNA: TGCGCCAGCAGCCAAGATAGGTGGCAGCTGGGCGAGCAGTACTTC. Encoded protein: CASSQDRWQLGEQYF.

The chain employs TRBV7-9 and TRBJ1-4; TRBD1 might be the D (5 bases). V was cut by 1 base and J by 1 base, with 16 bases left in between. This CDR3 has 18 residues. The germline V gene encodes CDR1 SEHNR and CDR2 FQNEAQ (reference sequence). For the CDR3, the DNA is TGTGCCAGCAGCTTAGGGGACCCTCGAAGGGTAACTAATGAAAAACTGTTTTTT. Residues: CASSLGDPRRVTNEKLFF.